Sequencing of this TCR beta chain was carried out in a study of cytomegalovirus exposure and HLA in healthy donors (dated by TCRdb to 2017 to 2019). In terms of the full investigation: An earlier analysis of 587 of the donors reported around 280 Gb of sequence data and roughly 120 million unique TCR beta sequences obtained from around 180 million T cells. An early release covering more than 500 HLA-typed donors comprised 300 to 350 gigabases of sequencing data and tens of millions of unique TCR sequences. Of the approximately 400 genotyped donors, about 84% fell in the genetic ancestry cluster associated with self-reported Caucasian donors. The study aimed to test whether signatures of past pathogen exposure could be identified by cataloging public T cell receptors. The study used immunosequencing to profile the T cell repertoires of hundreds of subjects and linked those repertoires to cytomegalovirus serostatus. Besides the first cohort of about 730 subjects, a separate validation cohort made up of roughly 130 different subjects was used. High-throughput TCR immunosequencing, statistical association of individual TCRs with disease status, and machine learning were combined to predict cytomegalovirus infection status. In a later analysis, previously published TCR beta repertoires from about 640 donors were re-analyzed and high-resolution HLA genotyping was added so that TCR occurrence patterns could be studied. The later analysis used no new phenotypic data to find candidate immune exposures, relying instead on TCR beta sequences and their occurrence across donors. In an earlier analysis of several hundred of the donors, high-throughput TCR beta sequencing was used to judge whether each TCR beta V gene segment behaved as functional or pseudogenic. Alongside the repertoire data, information on donor age, sex, ethnicity and CMV serostatus was compiled. A later genetic analysis used genome-wide SNP genotypes for about three fifths of the 666 donors, treating that subset as a discovery cohort. All discovery cohort repertoires had been generated on a single sequencing platform. HLA typing covered class I and class II loci at four-digit resolution. Typing coverage varied by locus: roughly 620-640 donors for A, B, C, DRB1 and DQB1; around 560 for DQA1; approximately 570 for DPA1; 450 to 480 for DPB1. Four to six DR-DQ haplotypes were handled as single units for association and clustering, since linkage in the cohort was strong. Among 398 genotyped donors of the cohort, an average of 235,054 unique TCR beta nucleotide sequences were sequenced per donor, roughly 20% of them non-productive.

V drops 0 bases and J drops 10 bases, leaving 10 bases in between. The CDR3 measures 12 amino acids from cysteine to phenylalanine. Of all the DNA, just the CDR3 is kept, 36 bases in frame from base 1. CDR1 and CDR2 are read off the germline V gene as SGHRS and YFSETQ. Overall results and qualifications from the work: Most TCR sequences were seen in very few donors, while some public TCRs were found in many individuals. In a later analysis, HLA-associated TCR beta chains were found to be more clonally expanded and to have lower generation probabilities than equally common non-associated chains. The earlier analysis of some 560 of the donors excluded some 16 rarely observed V segments, including chromosome 9 orphons, because counts were too low. This cohort had only TCR beta chains sequenced, and the lack of alpha or paired-chain data limited which features could be detected. Because the 87-base-pair reads could not distinguish some IMGT-functional V segments, including TRBV6-2 and TRBV6-3, those segments were excluded. In a later analysis, TCR association rates were found to vary across HLA loci, with the most associated TCRs seen for DRB1 alleles and the fewest for HLA-C alleles. Several of the top co-occurrence clusters appeared to be linked to parvovirus B19, influenza, CMV and Epstein-Barr virus, according to a later analysis. According to the authors, the approach could potentially be generalized to other disease states and immunological phenotypes. In a later genetic analysis, a missense DCLRE1C variant was associated with V-gene and J-gene trimming of TCR beta chains, and the association was replicated in an independent cohort. Three of the identified cytomegalovirus-associated TCR beta chains were confirmed in vitro to be specific for cytomegalovirus antigens. The only immune exposure information available for the cohort was CMV serostatus. At a false discovery rate of 0.05, a later analysis linked 16,000 or so TCR beta sequences to specific HLA alleles. A cluster of highly shared sequence variants was judged likely to represent a technical artifact of the sequencing pipeline. Because some donors lacked HLA typing at each locus, the association tests relied only on the typed subset. Correlated functional status among segregating V segments might reflect linkage disequilibrium, but an unknown experimental factor could not be ruled out. When HLA alleles, especially DR and DQ, strongly co-occurred, TCR associations were difficult to assign to individual alleles. Broadly in line with IMGT annotations, most TCR beta V segments showed up in productive rearrangements about 87% or about 30% of the time in an earlier analysis of several hundred of the donors. Cytomegalovirus status was reported to be diagnosed by the classifier with high specificity and sensitivity in both the original and validation cohorts. A further reported finding was that TCR beta sequences accurately predicted the HLA-A and HLA-B alleles for most subjects in the first cohort. In a later analysis, most CMV-associated TCR beta chains were found to appear HLA-restricted, with HLA associations seemingly driven largely by CMV exposure. According to a later genetic analysis, donors in an Asian-associated ancestry cluster had fewer N-insertions in productive TCRs than the approximately 610-donor mean. Presence/absence analyses assumed roughly uniform sequencing depth across donors, an assumption that may not hold. In the study, 150 to 200 TCR beta chains were listed as associated with cytomegalovirus.

In total, over 600 healthy bone marrow donors made up the cohort. All cohort members were sampled while nominally healthy, although unrecorded immune exposures were likely present. The donor tested CMV seronegative, placing the donor among the 300 to 400 seronegative members of the cohort. A peripheral blood sample was provided by each donor, and peripheral blood mononuclear cells were used for TCR beta sequencing. Genomic DNA was extracted from the blood cell samples with the Qiagen DNeasy Blood Extraction Kit. Library construction relied on the immunoSEQ multiplex PCR assay. For the multiplex PCR, a mixture combining 60 forward primers for TCR Vbeta segments and 13 reverse primers for TCR Jbeta segments was used. The CDR3 region of rearranged TCR beta genes was amplified from genomic DNA by a multiplex PCR assay. The amplified TCR beta libraries were sequenced on the Illumina HiSeq System as 87-base-pair reads. Under the source paper's analysis protocol: A later analysis tallied 80 million to 95 million unique TCR beta chains across the 666 repertoires, and some 10 million of those chains were shared by two or more donors. To remove PCR and sequencing errors, raw reads were error-corrected and collapsed into unique sequences using a nearest-neighbor algorithm that merged closely related sequences. V, D and J gene segments were assigned by aligning CDR3 sequences to IMGT reference sequences. Each retained sequence needed at least a six-nucleotide match to both a V gene segment and a J gene segment. A rearrangement was called productive if the CDR3 had no stop codons and remained in frame with V and J, and every other rearrangement was called non-productive. CDR3 was defined according to IMGT convention as the region running from the second conserved V-encoded cysteine to the conserved J-encoded phenylalanine. The earlier analysis of about 570 of the donors excluded any sequence lacking an unambiguous match to a single V gene segment. An earlier analysis of several hundred of the donors called V segments functional above 56.7% productive rearrangements and segregating when the between-donor standard deviation exceeded 5%. A statistical classification framework was developed to diagnose cytomegalovirus status using the catalog of TCR beta chain sequences. In a later analysis, TCR nucleotide sequences were compared against IMGT/GENE-DB human TR gene sequences so that V and J genes could be assigned. Using the TCRdist pipeline, a later analysis assigned CDR3 sequences along with most-parsimonious VDJ recombination scenarios. In a later analysis, every TCR beta chain was defined by the combination of its CDR3 amino acid sequence and its V-gene family, and reads without a unique V-gene family were dropped. In a later analysis, approximately 640 highly shared, low-generation-probability nucleotide sequences were removed to address suspected cross-contamination and a sequencing artifact. A later analysis calculated a clonal expansion index for each public chain from normalized within-repertoire ranks of inferred template counts. Generation probabilities in a later analysis came from a VDJ recombination model fitted to out-of-frame rearrangements, and those results were checked against IGoR. A later analysis scored TCR-TCR, TCR-HLA and TCR-CMV co-occurrence with hypergeometric tests, applying a repertoire-size bias correction to TCR pairs. A later analysis estimated false discovery rates by permuting HLA or CMV assignments 20 times. A later analysis grouped co-occurring TCRs with DBSCAN, adding TCRdist sequence similarity when clustering within HLA-allele-positive subsets. Co-occurrence clustering excluded repertoires with fewer than 30,000 or more than 120,000 public chains, plus five with anomalous nucleotide sharing. TCRdb re-hosts the immuneACCESS table, in-frame sequences only. Its copies lack some clones; in the studies checked, an unresolved V gene accounts for under half of them, and the cause for the rest is not known. V, J and clone size are taken as reported in that table, and D and trimming were inferred from the DNA itself. The sample has 80,000 to 95,000 clones on record, 63% of them singletons. The top ten clonotypes cover roughly 6% of the sample.

About this clone itself: Its antigen remains undetermined. Per-base quality was not reported, and no clone a single base away is much larger than it.

This chain joins TRBV5-1 to TRBJ2-5; the D gene is perhaps TRBD2, from 5 matching bases. Sequencing input: PBMCs. The TCR was taken from a woman in her thirties in good health and CMV-seronegative. The DNA is as follows: TGCGCCAGCAGCTTGGAACCGGGGAGCCAGTACTTC. This sequence encodes CASSLEPGSQYF. Where the CDR3 stops, the reference TRBV5-1 and TRBJ2-5 genes take over; the full variable domain is KAGVTQTPRYLIKTRGQQVTLSCSPISGHRSVSWYQQTPGQGLQFLFEYFSETQRNKGNFPGRFSGRQFSNSRSEMNVSTLELGDSALYLCASSLEPGSQYFGPGTRLLVL.